This T cell receptor beta chain originates from a study of identical twins. This clonotype was recorded many times. Addition of a universal primer site occurred through template switching, and cDNA carried unique molecular identifiers. TCRdb redid the calling of the 5' RACE reads with MiXCR, one entry per CDR3 protein. The sample includes approximately 220,000 distinct CDR3 sequences, around 8% of them seen just once. Healthy Caucasians were all of the donors. The CDR3 spans 13 residues. Per the germline V gene, CDR1 is SGHRS and CDR2 is YFSETQ. Trimming shortened V by 3 bases and J by 2 bases, and 5 bases separated the two germline ends. These data were likewise used in another study, on yellow fever vaccine responses in identical twins.

The clonotype comes from a woman under 30 in good health. Sequencing was performed on memory (CD45RO+) T cells sorted from blood. The V call is TRBV5-1, the J call TRBJ2-2; D not resolved. The DNA of the CDR3 is TGCGCCAGCAGCTCCAAAAACACCGGGGAGCTGTTTTTT. Protein: CASSSKNTGELFF.